These 2 T cell receptor beta chains share one sample of origin, sequenced in a study of cytomegalovirus exposure and HLA in healthy donors. Generated by immunoSEQ multiplex PCR, the TCRdb table keeps only in-frame clones and is missing some. Of some 130,000 clones in the sample, approximately 94% were seen once. The sequencing input was PBMCs. The receptors originated from a man in his late teens or twenties in good health and CMV-seropositive.

The chain is built from TRBV5-1 and TRBJ1-5; perhaps TRBD1 as D (6 bases). Germline V lookup: CDR1 SGHRS, CDR2 YFSETQ. CDR3 length equals 15 residues. Trimming removed 3 bases at V and 4 bases at J, with 14 bases between. The CDR3 sequence: CASSSTTGPNQPQHF. In DNA form, the CDR3 reads TGCGCCAGCAGCTCCACGACAGGCCCTAATCAGCCCCAGCATTTT.

This clone was detected only once. The V and J genes are TRBV6-5 and TRBJ1-1, with 8 nucleotides matching TRBD1. After removal of 6 bases from V and 4 bases from J, the junction contained 7 bases not matched to a gene. Germline loops: CDR1 MNHEY, CDR2 SVGAGI. The CDR3 covers 14 residues. The CDR3 loop is CASSAQGEVTEAFF. As DNA, the CDR3 is TGTGCCAGCAGCGCACAGGGGGAAGTCACTGAAGCTTTCTTT.